The 26 T cell receptor beta chains given below trace back to one sample, sequenced in a study of T cells in Graves' hyperthyroidism and ophthalmopathy. Template material for amplifying TCR beta CDR3 regions consisted of RNA transcripts. TCR CDR3 underwent first-round RT-PCR with the HTBI primer set. TCRdb reprocessed the multiplex PCR reads via MiXCR and lists one record per CDR3 protein. The table shows about 500,000 distinct CDR3 sequences, with 17% occurring only once. The sample was blood. These receptor sequences come from a woman aged 18-29 years with Graves' ophthalmopathy.

Comment on this clonotype: Just one base apart from a much larger clone, this may be a read error. The V and J genes are TRBV7-8 and TRBJ1-5; D might be TRBD1 (6 bases). The germline CDR1 and CDR2 sequences are SGHVS and FQNEAQ. This CDR3 is 16 amino acids long. For the CDR3, the DNA is TGTGCCAGCAGCTTAGATATCCGGGGGGCTAGTCAGCCCCAGCAGTTT. It yields the protein CASSLDIRGASQPQQF.

This chain links TRBV18 with TRBJ1-6; D not certain. CDR3 size: 19 residues. The ends were cut back, 2 bases at V and 0 bases at J, with 17 bases in the middle. From germline, CDR1 is KGHSH and CDR2 LQKENI. The DNA of the CDR3 is TGTGCCAGCTCACCAGAGATTTACGTGGGGAGCTCCTATAATTCACCCCTCCACTTT. Residues: CASSPEIYVGSSYNSPLHF.

In this sample, this clonotype turned up many times. J is TRBJ1-1 and V is TRBV6-2 or TRBV6-3; D unclear. This CDR3 comprises 14 residues. The germline V gene encodes CDR1 MNHEY and CDR2 SVGEGT. With 2 bases removed from V and 1 base from J, the gap between germline ends came to 8 bases. CDR3 sequence reads: CASSYNAENTEAFF. The CDR3 coding sequence is TGTGCCAGCAGTTACAATGCGGAGAACACTGAAGCTTTCTTT.

The chain has TRBV28 and TRBJ1-2, with 8 bases lining up with TRBD1. Losses at the gene ends were 6 bases for V and 7 bases for J; bases not matched to a gene: 7. The CDR3 length is 13 residues. The germline gives CDR1 MDHEN, CDR2 SYDVKM. CDR3 nucleotides: TGTGCCAGCAGCCCAGGGGGCAGCAGTGGCTACACCTTC. It translates to CASSPGGSSGYTF.

This chain joins TRBV19 and TRBJ1-5, with D maybe TRBD1 (6 bases). Trimming removed 3 bases from V and 8 bases from J, with 17 bases in between. The CDR3 has 15 amino acids. Germline V gene lookup returns CDR1 LNHDA and CDR2 SQIVND (reference sequence). CDR3: CASSIRGAGFEPQHF. The CDR3 nucleotides read TGTGCCAGTAGTATCCGGGGGGCCGGGTTTGAGCCCCAGCATTTT.

This clonotype has only a few counts. This rearrangement joins TRBV20-1 to TRBJ1-2, with 9 nucleotides matching TRBD1. V shed 6 bases and J 0 bases; nucleotides not matched to a gene: 2. The CDR3 is made up of 13 amino acids. Germline values: CDR1 DFQATT, CDR2 SNEGSKA (reference sequence). This chain's CDR3 is CSARDRANYGYTF. The CDR3 bases are TGCAGTGCCCGGGACAGGGCTAACTATGGCTACACCTTC.

As for this clonotype: With a much larger clone just one base away, this may be a read error. The chain carries TRBV27 and TRBJ2-7, with a weak D call TRBD1 (6 bases). Germline CDR1 reads MNHEY; CDR2 reads SMNVEV (reference sequence). V lost 6 bases, J lost 7 bases, and 22 bases lay in between. There are 15 residues in the CDR3. CDR3 nucleotides: TGTGCCAGCAGAGCAGGGGCAGCGACTCCTCGAGAGCAGTACTTC. Protein product: CASRAGAATPREQYF.

This clonotype was seen repeatedly, ten times or more. The CDR3 region is CASSPESPSYEQYF. CDR3 bases: TGCGCCAGCAGCCCCGAAAGTCCCTCCTACGAGCAGTACTTC. The chain employs TRBV4-1 and TRBJ2-7; unclear D gene. V gave up 4 bases and J gave up 0 bases, with 10 bases separating them. Looked up from germline, CDR1 is MGHRA and CDR2 is YSYEKL. The CDR3 extends over 14 amino acids.

This clonotype was recorded at least ten times. The gene calls are TRBV30 and TRBJ2-5; D gene unclear. CDR1 GTSNPN and CDR2 SVGIG come from the germline V gene (reference sequence). Trimming cost V 2 bases and J 5 bases, with 9 bases left between them. The CDR3 sequence is 12 residues long. CDR3 nucleotide sequence: TGTGCCTGGAGTTGGGGTTCCGAGACCCAGTACTTC. This translates into CAWSWGSETQYF. The entire variable domain, with the rest obtained from reference TRBV30 and TRBJ2-5, is as follows: SQTIHQWPATLVQPVGSPLSLECTVEGTSNPNLYWYRQAAGRGLQLLFYSVGIGQISSEVPQNLSASRPQDRQFILSSKKLLLSDSGFYLCAWSWGSETQYFGPGTRLLVL.

This sequence joins TRBV19 and TRBJ1-5; TRBD1 matches 7 bases. The CDR3 contains 13 residues. The ends lost 3 bases at V and 7 bases at J; junction bases unmatched: 3. Germline CDR1 and CDR2: LNHDA and SQIVND (reference sequence). As DNA, the CDR3 is TGTGCCAGTAGTATCAACAGGGGACAGCCCCAGCATTTT. Translation gives CASSINRGQPQHF.

This chain connects TRBV12-3 or TRBV12-4 to TRBJ2-2; no reliable D call. The length of the CDR3 is 14 residues. V was pared by 8 bases and J by 4 bases, with 14 bases between. CDR3 coding DNA: TGTGCCAGCCCTGGACCGCGGCTCACCGGGGAGCTGTTTTTT. This encodes CASPGPRLTGELFF.

The table lists this clonotype with many counts. V gene TRBV7-2 combines with J gene TRBJ2-3, with D possibly TRBD2 on 6 matching bases. V lost 6 bases and J 2 bases, leaving 15 bases between the germline ends. CDR3 length equals 15 residues. The germline gives CDR1 SGHTA, CDR2 FQGNSA. The CDR3 DNA is TGTGCCAGCAGTTCATTTAGCGGTACCACAGATACGCAGTATTTT. It translates to CASSSFSGTTDTQYF.

The rearrangement links TRBV4-1 to TRBJ1-1, with D hard to call. The CDR3 consists of 13 residues. Trimming removed 2 bases at V and 7 bases at J, with 11 bases between. Germline assignment: CDR1 MGHRA and CDR2 YSYEKL. Here the CDR3 DNA reads TGCGCCAGCAGCCAATGGGGTTCCAATGAAGCTTTCTTT. Translation: CASSQWGSNEAFF.

This clonotype was found a few times. The chain is built from TRBV9 and TRBJ2-5; D remains ambiguous. CDR3 length equals 22 residues. Trimming stripped 0 bases from V and 5 bases from J, with 35 bases between. The germline gives CDR1 SGDLS, CDR2 YYNGEE. The CDR3 DNA reads TGTGCCAGCAGCGTAGAGGGTGGGGTGGATAAACCACTGAGAGCACGGTGCGAGACCCAGTACTTC. It encodes CASSVEGGVDKPLRARCETQYF.

This clonotype was counted at least ten times. The J gene is TRBJ2-5, the V gene TRBV3-1; D uncertain. The CDR3 loop spans 13 amino acids. Germline V gene lookup returns CDR1 LGHDT and CDR2 YNNKEL (reference sequence). V was pared by 1 base and J by 5 bases, with 8 bases between. DNA for the CDR3: TGTGCCAGCAGCCAAGGGAATAGGGAGACCCAGTACTTC. Translating gives CASSQGNRETQYF.

This clonotype was detected ten times or more. The rearrangement uses TRBV11-2 and TRBJ1-2; TRBD1 matches at 11 bases. V trimming: 6 bases; J trimming: 8 bases; junction bases outside the gene matches: 11. The CDR3 covers 15 residues. CDR1 is SGHAT and CDR2 is FQNNGV in the germline V gene. Here the CDR3 reads CASRQTGTGGEGYTF. CDR3 DNA: TGTGCCAGCAGACAGACCGGGACAGGGGGAGAGGGCTACACCTTC.

This rearrangement joins TRBV24-1 to TRBJ1-5; weak D call: TRBD1 (5 bases). The CDR3 spans 17 residues. Trimming shortened V by 2 bases and J by 0 bases, and 13 bases separated the two germline ends. The germline V gene has CDR1 KGHDR and CDR2 SFDVKD. The DNA for the CDR3 is TGTGCCACCAGTGATTCAGTCAGGGACCATAGCAATCAGCCCCAGCATTTT. This gives the protein CATSDSVRDHSNQPQHF.

This clonotype was recorded many times. The gene calls are TRBV28 and TRBJ2-2; perhaps TRBD1 as D (6 bases). Trimming cost V 2 bases and J 7 bases, with 17 bases left between them. This CDR3 region has 16 residues. Germline V gives CDR1 MDHEN, CDR2 SYDVKM. The CDR3 coding sequence is TGTGCCAGCAGTTTACGAGGGCAGGGGATGGTCGGGGAGCTGTTTTTT. Translated, it gives CASSLRGQGMVGELFF. Full variable domain (rest looked up from reference TRBV28 and TRBJ2-2): DVKVTQSSRYLVKRTGEKVFLECVQDMDHENMFWYRQDPGLGLRLIYFSYDVKMKEKGDIPEGYSVSREKKERFSLILESASTNQTSMYLCASSLRGQGMVGELFFGEGSRLTVL.

The chain combines TRBV20-1 with TRBJ2-1, with 11 positions matching TRBD2. The CDR3 is 17 residues long. Germline CDR1 reads DFQATT; CDR2 reads SNEGSKA (reference sequence). After removal of 4 bases from V and 0 bases from J, the junction contained 8 bases not matched to a gene. CDR3 DNA: TGCAGTGCTATGAAAGGGACTAGCGGCCACTCCTACAATGAGCAGTTCTTC. Its translation: CSAMKGTSGHSYNEQFF.

A few counts support this clonotype. The chain is built from TRBV28 and TRBJ2-2; 10 bases match TRBD1. CDR1 is MDHEN, CDR2 SYDVKM, per germline. The CDR3 totals 16 residues. The V and J ends lost 5 bases and 4 bases, in that order; junction bases with no gene match: 7. Written as DNA, the CDR3 is TGTGCCAGCAGTGCCCCGGGGACAGGGGTCACCGGGGAGCTGTTTTTT. Protein: CASSAPGTGVTGELFF.

The V gene is TRBV7-9, the J gene TRBJ2-6; 7 nucleotides line up with TRBD1. This CDR3 has 18 amino acids. V shed 2 bases, J shed 3 bases, and the junction held 10 bases outside the gene matches. In germline, CDR1 is SEHNR, CDR2 FQNEAQ (reference sequence). CDR3 nucleotide sequence: TGTGCCAGCAGCTTATCGGGACAGATGGTCTTTGGGGCCAACGTCCTGACTTTC. Its protein product is CASSLSGQMVFGANVLTF.

The sample holds many counts of this clonotype. The chain couples TRBV27 to TRBJ2-3; D gene unclear. Germline loops: CDR1 MNHEY, CDR2 SMNVEV (reference sequence). The CDR3 sequence is 15 residues long. Between the trimmed V and J ends, which lost 6 bases and 3 bases, there was a span of 16 bases. This CDR3 is CASRLITPATDTQYF. In DNA, the CDR3 is TGTGCCAGCAGGCTGATCACCCCGGCGACAGATACGCAGTATTTT.

This clonotype was observed a handful of times. The rearrangement joins TRBV6-1 to TRBJ1-2; 7 positions agree with TRBD1. Germline V lookup: CDR1 MNHNS, CDR2 SASEGT. V gave up 6 bases and J gave up 1 base; unmatched junction bases: 14. This CDR3 spans 17 amino acids. This CDR3 is CASRRTGMGGGNYGYTF. In DNA, the CDR3 is TGTGCCAGCAGACGGACAGGAATGGGGGGGGGTAACTATGGCTACACCTTC.

The chain links TRBV4-1 to TRBJ1-2; a possible D gene is TRBD1 (6 bases). Between the trimmed V and J ends, which lost 2 bases and 6 bases, there was a span of 19 bases. Germline lookup yields CDR1 MGHRA and CDR2 YSYEKL. The CDR3 sequence is 16 residues long. As DNA, the CDR3 is TGCGCCAGCAGCCAAAAGCTGACAGGCACGTATCATGGCTACACCTTC. It is translated as CASSQKLTGTYHGYTF.

This chain links TRBV27 with TRBJ2-7; the D gene is possibly TRBD2 (5 bases). Germline CDR1 MNHEY, CDR2 SMNVEV (reference sequence). V shed 5 bases and J shed 1 base, with 12 bases lying between them. CDR3 length: 14 amino acids. The CDR3 sequence is CASSVSEISYEQYF. The CDR3 DNA reads TGTGCCAGCAGTGTTAGCGAGATTTCCTACGAGCAGTACTTC.

Regarding this clonotype: A read error may be the cause here, since a much bigger clone is one base away. This chain uses TRBV2 with TRBJ2-1; D is ambiguous. This CDR3 is built from 11 residues. Per germline, CDR1 SNHLY and CDR2 FYNNEI. V gave up 11 bases and J gave up 6 bases, with 11 bases separating them. In nucleotides, the CDR3 is TGTGCCGGCATCGGTGGCAATGAGCAGTTCTTC. Translation gives CAGIGGNEQFF.